These 2 T cell receptor beta chains were sequenced from one sample in a study of blood T cell repertoires in COVID-19. Method: immunoSEQ multiplex PCR; TCRdb's copy keeps in-frame clones and lacks some. The sample holds 200,000 to 300,000 clones, about 90% seen once. Sequenced sample: peripheral blood. The receptors were sampled from a woman aged 50 to 60 with acute or convalescent COVID-19.

V gene TRBV20-1 combines with J gene TRBJ1-3, with TRBD1 identical over 10 bases. The CDR3 totals 17 residues. Germline CDR1 DFQATT, CDR2 SNEGSKA (reference sequence). Trimming took 3 bases from V and 5 from J; bases not matched to a gene: 13. Written as DNA, the CDR3 is TGCAGTGCTAGTCTGTCCCCGGGACAGGGGTTTAGAAACACCATATATTTT. Residues: CSASLSPGQGFRNTIYF.

The rearrangement links TRBV5-1 to TRBJ2-3; possibly TRBD1 for D (5 bases). The V end was cut by 1 base, the J end by 4 bases, with 10 bases between. This CDR3 comprises 14 residues. CDR1 is SGHRS and CDR2 is YFSETQ in the germline V gene. DNA for the CDR3: TGCGCCAGCAGCTTGAGTCAGGGATCAGATACGCAGTATTTT. Translation: CASSLSQGSDTQYF.